This TCR beta chain was sequenced during a study of T cell responses to AZD1222 COVID-19 vaccine. The study, taken as a whole, reports: When two AZD1222 doses had been given, Spike-specific TCR breadth and depth rose.

Investigators merged groups given second doses at roughly 4 or roughly 12 weeks. Data came from immunoSEQ multiplex PCR; TCRdb stores just in-frame clones and leaves some out. The data show roughly 150,000 clones, with roughly 91% seen just once and about 6% held by the top ten. In the case of this clone: The antigen remains unidentified.

The receptor was derived from an adult who received the AZD1222 COVID-19 vaccine. The sequenced sample was peripheral blood, obtained 28 days after the second AZD1222 dose.

The CDR3 DNA is TGCGCCAGCAGCTCACGAGGGACTCCCAATGAAAAACTGTTTTTT. Encoded protein: CASSSRGTPNEKLFF. The rearrangement links TRBV5-1 to TRBJ1-4; D possibly corresponds to TRBD1 (5 bases). The V end was cut by 3 bases, the J end by 5 bases, with 14 bases between. CDR1 is SGHRS and CDR2 is YFSETQ in the germline V gene. The CDR3 is made up of 15 amino acids.